Presented here are 2 T cell receptor beta chains from one specimen sequenced in a study of CD8 T cells in Susac syndrome. When the RNA was reverse transcribed, random hexamers were used with an input of roughly 0.5 to 1 ug. Using its own MiXCR run on the immunoSEQ multiplex PCR reads, TCRdb lists one record per CDR3 protein. Of 150,000 to 200,000 distinct CDR3 sequences in the sample, around 94% were seen once. What was sequenced was CD4+ T cells from PBMCs. The receptors come from a human donor in good health.

The chain links TRBV15 to TRBJ2-2; tentatively, D is TRBD2 (6 bases). The CDR3 consists of 16 residues. Germline V gene lookup returns CDR1 LNHNV and CDR2 YYDKDF (reference sequence). Trimming stripped 1 base from V and 0 bases from J, with 9 bases between. The chain's CDR3 is CATSRVTGANTGELFF. The CDR3 bases are TGTGCCACCAGCAGAGTGACGGGGGCGAACACCGGGGAGCTGTTTTTT.

The chain uses TRBV20-1 and TRBJ2-7, with D possibly matching TRBD2 (5 bases). The CDR3 covers 12 residues. Germline values: CDR1 DFQATT, CDR2 SNEGSKA (reference sequence). Trimming took 0 bases from V and 2 from J, leaving 5 bases between them. CDR3 nucleotide sequence: TGCAGTGCTAGAGACGGGGCCTACGAGCAGTACTTC. Its translation: CSARDGAYEQYF.